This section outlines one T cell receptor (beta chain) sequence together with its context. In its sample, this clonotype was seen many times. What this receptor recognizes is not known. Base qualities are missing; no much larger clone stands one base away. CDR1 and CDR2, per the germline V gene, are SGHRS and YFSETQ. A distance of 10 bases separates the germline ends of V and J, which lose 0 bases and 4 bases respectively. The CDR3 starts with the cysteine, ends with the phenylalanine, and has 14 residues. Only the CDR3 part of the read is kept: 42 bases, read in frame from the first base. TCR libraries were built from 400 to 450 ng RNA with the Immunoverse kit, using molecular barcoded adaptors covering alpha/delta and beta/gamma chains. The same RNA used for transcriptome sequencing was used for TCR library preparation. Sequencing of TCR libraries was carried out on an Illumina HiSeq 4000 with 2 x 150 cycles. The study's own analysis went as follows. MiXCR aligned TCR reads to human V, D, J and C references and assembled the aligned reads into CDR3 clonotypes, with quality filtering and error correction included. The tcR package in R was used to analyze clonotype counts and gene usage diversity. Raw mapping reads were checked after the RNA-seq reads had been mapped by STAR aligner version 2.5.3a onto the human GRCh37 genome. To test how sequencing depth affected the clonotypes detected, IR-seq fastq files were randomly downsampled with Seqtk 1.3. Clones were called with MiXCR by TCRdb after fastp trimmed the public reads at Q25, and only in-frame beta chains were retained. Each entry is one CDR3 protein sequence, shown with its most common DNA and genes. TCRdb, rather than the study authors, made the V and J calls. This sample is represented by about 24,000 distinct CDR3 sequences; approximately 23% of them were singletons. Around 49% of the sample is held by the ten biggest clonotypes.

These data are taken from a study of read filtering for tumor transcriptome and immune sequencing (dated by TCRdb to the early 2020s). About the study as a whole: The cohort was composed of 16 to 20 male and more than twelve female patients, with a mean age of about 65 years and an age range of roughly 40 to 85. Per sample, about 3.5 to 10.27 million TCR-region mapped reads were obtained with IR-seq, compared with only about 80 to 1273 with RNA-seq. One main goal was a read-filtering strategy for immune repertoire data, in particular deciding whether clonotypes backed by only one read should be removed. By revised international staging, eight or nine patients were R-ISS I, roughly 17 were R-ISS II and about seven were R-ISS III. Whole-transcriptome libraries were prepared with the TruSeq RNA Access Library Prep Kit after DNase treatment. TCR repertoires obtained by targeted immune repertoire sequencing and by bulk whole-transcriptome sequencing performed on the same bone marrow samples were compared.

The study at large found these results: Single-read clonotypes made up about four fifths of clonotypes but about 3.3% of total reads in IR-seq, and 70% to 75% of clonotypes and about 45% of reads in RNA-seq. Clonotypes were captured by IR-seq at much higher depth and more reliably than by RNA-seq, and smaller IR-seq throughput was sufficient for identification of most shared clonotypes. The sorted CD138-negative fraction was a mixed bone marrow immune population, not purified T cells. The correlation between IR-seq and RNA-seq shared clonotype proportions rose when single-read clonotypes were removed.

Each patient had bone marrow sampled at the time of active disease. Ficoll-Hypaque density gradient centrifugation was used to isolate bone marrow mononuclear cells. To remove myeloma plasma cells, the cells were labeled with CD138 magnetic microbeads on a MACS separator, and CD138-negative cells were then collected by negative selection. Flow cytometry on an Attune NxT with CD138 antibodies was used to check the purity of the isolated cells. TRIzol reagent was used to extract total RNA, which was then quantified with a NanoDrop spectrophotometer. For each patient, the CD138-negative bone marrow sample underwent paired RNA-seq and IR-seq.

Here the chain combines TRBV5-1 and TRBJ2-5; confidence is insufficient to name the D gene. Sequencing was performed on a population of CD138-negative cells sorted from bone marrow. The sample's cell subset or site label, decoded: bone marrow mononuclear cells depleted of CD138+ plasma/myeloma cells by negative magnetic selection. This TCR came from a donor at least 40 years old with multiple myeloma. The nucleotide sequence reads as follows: TGCGCCAGCAGCTTGGGAGTATCTGGAGAGACCCAGTACTTC. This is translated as CASSLGVSGETQYF.